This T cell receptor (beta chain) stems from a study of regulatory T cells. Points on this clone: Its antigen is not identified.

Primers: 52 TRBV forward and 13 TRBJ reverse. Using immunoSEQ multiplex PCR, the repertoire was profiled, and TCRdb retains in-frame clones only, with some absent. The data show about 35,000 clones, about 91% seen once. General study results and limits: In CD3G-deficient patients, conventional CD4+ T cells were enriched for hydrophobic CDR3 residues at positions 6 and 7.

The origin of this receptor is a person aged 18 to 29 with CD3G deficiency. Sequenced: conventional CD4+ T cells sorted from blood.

The CDR3 loop is CASKVGEKLFF. The CDR3 DNA follows: TGTGCCAGCAAGGTGGGCGAAAAACTGTTTTTT. The chain recombines TRBV6-6 with TRBJ1-4; D is unclear. CDR1 and CDR2 (germline): MNHNY, SVGAGI (reference sequence). Deletions cut 7 bases from V and 8 bases from J, with 8 bases between. The CDR3 runs 11 residues.